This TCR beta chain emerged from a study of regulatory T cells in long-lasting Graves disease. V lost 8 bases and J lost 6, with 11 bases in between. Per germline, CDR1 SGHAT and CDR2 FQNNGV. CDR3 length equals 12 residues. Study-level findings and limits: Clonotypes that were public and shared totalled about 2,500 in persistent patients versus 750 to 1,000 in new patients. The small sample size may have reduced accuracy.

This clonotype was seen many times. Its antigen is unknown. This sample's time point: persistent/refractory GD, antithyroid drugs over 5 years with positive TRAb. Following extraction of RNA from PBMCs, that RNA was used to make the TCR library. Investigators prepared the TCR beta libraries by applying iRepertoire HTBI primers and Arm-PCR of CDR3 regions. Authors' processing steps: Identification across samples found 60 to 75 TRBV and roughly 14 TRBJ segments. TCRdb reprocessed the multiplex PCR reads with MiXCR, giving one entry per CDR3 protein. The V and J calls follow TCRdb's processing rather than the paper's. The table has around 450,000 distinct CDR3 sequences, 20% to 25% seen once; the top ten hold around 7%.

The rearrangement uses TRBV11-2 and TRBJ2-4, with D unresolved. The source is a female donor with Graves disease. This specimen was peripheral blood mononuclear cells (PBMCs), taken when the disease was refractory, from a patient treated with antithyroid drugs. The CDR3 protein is CASSWGGNIQYF. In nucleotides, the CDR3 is TGTGCCAGCTCTTGGGGTGGAAACATTCAGTACTTC.